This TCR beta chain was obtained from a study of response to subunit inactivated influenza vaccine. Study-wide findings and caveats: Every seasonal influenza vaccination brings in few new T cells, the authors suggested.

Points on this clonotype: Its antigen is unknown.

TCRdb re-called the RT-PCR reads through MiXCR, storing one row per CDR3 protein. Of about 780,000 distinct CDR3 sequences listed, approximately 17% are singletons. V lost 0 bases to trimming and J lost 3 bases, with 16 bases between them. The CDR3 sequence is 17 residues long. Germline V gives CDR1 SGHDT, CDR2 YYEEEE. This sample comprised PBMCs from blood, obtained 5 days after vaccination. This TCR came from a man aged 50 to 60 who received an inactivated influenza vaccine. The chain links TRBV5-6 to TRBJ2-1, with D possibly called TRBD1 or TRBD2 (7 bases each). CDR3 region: CASSLAVGRGGYNEQFF. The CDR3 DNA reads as TGTGCCAGCAGCTTGGCCGTCGGCAGGGGGGGCTACAATGAGCAGTTCTTC.